Below are 29 T cell receptor beta chains sequenced from a single sample in a study of T cell responses to AZD1222 COVID-19 vaccine. Sequenced by immunoSEQ multiplex PCR; TCRdb stores in-frame clones only, minus some. The repertoire includes tens of thousands of clones, 88% of them detected once, and around 5.8% sits in the top ten. Sample: peripheral blood, taken on day 0 of AZD1222 vaccination. All receptors come from an adult in good health.

The chain links TRBV27 to TRBJ1-1, with a weak D call TRBD1 (5 bases). CDR1 is MNHEY and CDR2 is SMNVEV in the germline V gene (reference sequence). This CDR3 has 15 residues. V was clipped by 4 bases and J by 1 base, with 13 bases between them. Here the CDR3 reads CASSSTGLGNTEAFF. In DNA form, the CDR3 reads TGTGCCAGCAGTTCTACGGGACTGGGGAACACTGAAGCTTTCTTT.

This clone showed up just once. The chain links TRBV27 to TRBJ2-7, with 8 bases lining up with TRBD1. Trimming cost V 5 bases and J 5 bases; bases outside gene matches: 11. This CDR3 region has 15 residues. Germline lookup yields CDR1 MNHEY and CDR2 SMNVEV (reference sequence). DNA of the CDR3: TGTGCCAGCAGTCCATATGACAGGGGTAAGGACGAGCAGTACTTC. This codes for CASSPYDRGKDEQYF.

J is TRBJ2-5 and V is TRBV19; 8 bases are a match to TRBD2. V trimming: 5 bases; J trimming: 0 bases; junction bases outside the gene matches: 5. The germline V gene has CDR1 LNHDA and CDR2 SQIVND (reference sequence). This CDR3 comprises 15 residues. CDR3 sequence: CASSGIAGNQETQYF. DNA of the CDR3: TGTGCCAGTAGTGGGATAGCGGGAAACCAAGAGACCCAGTACTTC.

A few counts support this clone. This chain joins TRBV9 and TRBJ2-1; either TRBD1 or TRBD2 may fit D (5 bases each). The V gene lost 4 bases and the J gene lost 8 bases, with 16 bases spanning the gap. This CDR3 is built from 14 residues. CDR1 SGDLS and CDR2 YYNGEE come from the germline V gene. CDR3 DNA: TGTGCCAGCAGCTTCGGGACCCATGGCTATGAGCAGTTCTTC. Amino acids: CASSFGTHGYEQFF.

A single count supports this clone. The V call is TRBV20-1, the J call TRBJ2-1; D is possibly TRBD1 or TRBD2 (6 bases each). Trimming cost V 3 bases and J 3 bases, with 15 bases left between them. The CDR3 sequence is 15 residues long. In germline, CDR1 is DFQATT, CDR2 SNEGSKA (reference sequence). The CDR3 DNA reads as TGCAGTGCTAGTCCAGAGGGGGGCCTCTACAATGAGCAGTTCTTC. This codes for CSASPEGGLYNEQFF.

CDR3 sequence (DNA): TGCGCCAGCAGCATACAGGGGTCAGATACGCAGTATTTT. Translation gives CASSIQGSDTQYF. This chain joins TRBV5-1 and TRBJ2-3; 7 bases match TRBD1. This CDR3 spans 13 amino acids. Germline-derived CDR1 and CDR2 are SGHRS and YFSETQ. The J segment lost 4 bases and the V segment lost 4 bases, leaving 3 bases of the junction unmatched.

The rearrangement uses TRBV7-2 and TRBJ2-1, with TRBD2 matching over 10 bases. The germline gives CDR1 SGHTA, CDR2 FQGNSA. J lost 6 bases, V lost 1 base, and 9 bases had no gene match. The CDR3 consists of 17 residues. The CDR3 reads CASSLVPLAGQLNEQFF. The CDR3 DNA is TGTGCCAGCAGCTTAGTACCACTAGCGGGACAACTCAATGAGCAGTTCTTC.

This clone came up once. The chain couples TRBV2 to TRBJ1-1; D is undetermined. V shed 5 bases and J shed 0 bases, with 7 bases lying between them. The CDR3 totals 13 residues. The germline V gene encodes CDR1 SNHLY and CDR2 FYNNEI. In nucleotides, the CDR3 is TGTGCCAGCAGTTCGAAATTGAACACTGAAGCTTTCTTT. Its protein product is CASSSKLNTEAFF.

This chain connects TRBV7-2 to TRBJ1-1, with D perhaps TRBD1 (5 bases). CDR3 length: 13 residues. The germline V gene encodes CDR1 SGHTA and CDR2 FQGNSA. V was trimmed by 1 base and J by 10 bases, leaving 13 bases between them. The chain's CDR3 is CASSLEAGTGAFF. DNA of the CDR3: TGTGCCAGCAGCTTAGAGGCCGGGACGGGAGCTTTCTTT.

V is TRBV9 and J is TRBJ2-2; TRBD2 matches 10 bases. Germline values: CDR1 SGDLS, CDR2 YYNGEE. CDR3 size: 18 residues. The ends lost 4 bases at V and 7 bases at J; junction bases unmatched: 16. The CDR3 sequence is CASSSPRASGSVNGELFF. The DNA of the CDR3 is TGTGCCAGCAGCTCCCCCCGGGCTAGCGGGAGTGTGAACGGGGAGCTGTTTTTT. Drawing the rest from reference TRBV9 and TRBJ2-2, the complete variable domain is DSGVTQTPKHLITATGQRVTLRCSPRSGDLSVYWYQQSLDQGLQFLIQYYNGEERAKGNILERFSAQQFPDLHSELNLSSLELGDSALYFCASSSPRASGSVNGELFFGEGSRLTVL.

The chain links TRBV25-1 to TRBJ2-1, with TRBD2 as a possible D gene (6 bases). The CDR3 has 15 residues. Germline-derived CDR1 and CDR2 are MGHDK and SYGVNS. The ends were cut back, 2 bases at V and 6 bases at J, with 14 bases in the middle. DNA of the CDR3: TGTGCCAGCAGTGAACCTAGGAGGGAGCTCAATGAGCAGTTCTTC. Amino acid sequence: CASSEPRRELNEQFF.

V is TRBV5-1 and J is TRBJ1-1; D is uncertain. CDR1 is SGHRS and CDR2 is YFSETQ in the germline V gene. V was trimmed by 5 bases and J by 4 bases, leaving 15 bases between them. The CDR3 consists of 14 residues. The CDR3 protein is CASSPSGPATEAFF. The DNA for the CDR3 is TGCGCCAGCAGTCCCTCAGGACCGGCCACTGAAGCTTTCTTT.

This chain joins TRBV5-1 and TRBJ1-4, with TRBD1 matching 10 bases. The germline V gene has CDR1 SGHRS and CDR2 YFSETQ. The CDR3 is 15 residues long. V dropped 4 bases and J dropped 8; count of bases not matched to a gene: 8. The CDR3 bases are TGCGCCAGCAGCCCCGGGACAGGGGAGAGGGAAAAACTGTTTTTT. Residues: CASSPGTGEREKLFF.

J is TRBJ1-4 and V is TRBV7-2; TRBD1 aligns across 8 bases. Germline CDR1 is SGHTA and CDR2 is FQGNSA. This CDR3 spans 13 amino acids. V lost 5 bases, J lost 11 bases, and 7 bases stayed unmatched. The CDR3 spells CASSLQTGEKLFF. The CDR3 DNA sequence: TGTGCCAGCAGCCTACAGACAGGGGAGAAACTGTTTTTT.

The chain recombines TRBV28 with TRBJ2-6; no clear D. CDR1 and CDR2 (germline): MDHEN, SYDVKM. The CDR3 is made up of 15 amino acids. Trimming took off 9 bases at V and 2 bases at J, with 14 bases between the two ends. CDR3 amino acids: CARDGRRAGANVLTF. CDR3 DNA: TGTGCCAGGGACGGACGTAGGGCTGGGGCCAACGTCCTGACTTTC.

The chain is built from TRBV6-5 and TRBJ1-2; the D is unclear. The V and J ends lost 5 bases and 0 bases respectively, with 10 bases between them. The length of the CDR3 is 14 residues. Germline V gene sequence: CDR1 MNHEY, CDR2 SVGAGI. In nucleotides, the CDR3 is TGTGCCAGCAGTAGGGCGTCCACTAACTATGGCTACACCTTC. It translates to CASSRASTNYGYTF.

The gene calls are TRBV18 and TRBJ1-5; no reliable D call. The CDR3 runs to 15 residues. Germline assignment: CDR1 KGHSH and CDR2 LQKENI. Deletions cut 1 base from V and 6 bases from J, with 13 bases between. CDR3 nucleotides: TGTGCCAGCTCACCACTAAGGGTATCGGGTCAGCCCCAGCATTTT. This sequence encodes CASSPLRVSGQPQHF. The full variable domain, rest sourced from reference TRBV18 and TRBJ1-5, is NAGVMQNPRHLVRRRGQEARLRCSPMKGHSHVYWYRQLPEEGLKFMVYLQKENIIDESGMPKERFSAEFPKEGPSILRIQQVVRGDSAAYFCASSPLRVSGQPQHFGDGTRLSIL.

This clone was picked up one time. The rearrangement links TRBV7-2 to TRBJ2-5; 8 nucleotides align to TRBD2. The junction had 9 bases not matched to a gene; V was cut back by 4 bases and J by 5 bases. Germline CDR1 SGHTA, CDR2 FQGNSA. CDR3 length: 15 amino acids. The DNA of the CDR3 is TGTGCCAGCAGCTCTGGTTCGTCGGGGGGGGAGACCCAGTACTTC. It specifies CASSSGSSGGETQYF.

The chain has TRBV2 and TRBJ2-1; tentatively, D is TRBD2 (6 bases). V shed 7 bases and J shed 0 bases, with 13 bases lying between them. Germline values: CDR1 SNHLY, CDR2 FYNNEI. The CDR3 is 15 amino acids. CDR3 sequence reads: CASKSDGSSYNEQFF. In nucleotides, the CDR3 is TGTGCCAGCAAGTCGGACGGGAGCTCCTACAATGAGCAGTTCTTC.

The chain is built from TRBV6-5 and TRBJ2-1, with 7 bases that match TRBD2. CDR1 is MNHEY and CDR2 is SVGAGI in the germline V gene. The junction had 5 bases not matched to a gene; V was cut back by 1 base and J by 5 bases. The CDR3 consists of 15 residues. The CDR3 nucleotides read TGTGCCAGCAGTTACTTGGGAGGGATACACAATGAGCAGTTCTTC. The encoded protein is CASSYLGGIHNEQFF.

The chain's CDR3 is CASRKKPTGAYEQYF. DNA of the CDR3: TGTGCCAGTAGGAAAAAACCGACAGGAGCCTACGAGCAGTACTTC. V is TRBV19 and J is TRBJ2-7, with D perhaps TRBD1 (6 bases). Trimming cost V 6 bases and J 2 bases, with 17 bases left between them. Germline assignment: CDR1 LNHDA and CDR2 SQIVND (reference sequence). CDR3 length equals 15 residues. Combining the CDR3 with reference TRBV19 and TRBJ2-7 gives the whole variable domain DGGITQSPKYLFRKEGQNVTLSCEQNLNHDAMYWYRQDPGQGLRLIYYSQIVNDFQKGDIAEGYSVSREKKESFPLTVTSAQKNPTAFYLCASRKKPTGAYEQYFGPGTRLTVT.

J is TRBJ1-5 and V is TRBV5-6; 7 positions match TRBD1. Looked up from germline, CDR1 is SGHDT and CDR2 is YYEEEE. V was clipped by 2 bases and J by 4 bases; unmatched bases: 6. This CDR3 is built from 15 residues. This CDR3 is CASSFAQGSNQPQHF. CDR3 nucleotide sequence: TGTGCCAGCAGCTTTGCACAGGGGAGTAATCAGCCCCAGCATTTT.

The V call is TRBV7-3, the J call TRBJ2-3; no firm D call. The CDR3 totals 14 residues. Germline CDR1 SGHTA, CDR2 FQGTGA. Deletions cut 1 base from V and 2 bases from J, with 7 bases between. CDR3 residues: CASSLNSYTDTQYF. The CDR3, as DNA: TGTGCCAGCAGCTTAAACAGCTACACAGATACGCAGTATTTT.

DNA for the CDR3: TGTGCCAGCACGGGTATCGGCTATGGCTACACCTTC. Amino acids: CASTGIGYGYTF. This chain connects TRBV27 to TRBJ1-2; D is uncertain. The V and J ends lost 7 bases and 4 bases respectively, with 10 bases between them. The germline CDR1 and CDR2 sequences are MNHEY and SMNVEV (reference sequence). The CDR3 length is 12 residues.

The V call is TRBV21-1, the J call TRBJ2-3; the tabulated D call, TRBD1, remains unverified against the DNA. TRBV21-1 is a pseudogene locus. The CDR3 totals 15 residues. The CDR3 DNA is TGTGCCAGCAGCACAGGGACAGAGCCCACAGATACGCAGTATTTT. Its protein product is CASSTGTEPTDTQYF.

The chain couples TRBV9 to TRBJ2-1, with D tentatively TRBD1 (6 bases). V gave up 3 bases and J gave up 7 bases, with 17 bases separating them. The CDR3 is 15 amino acids. Looked up from germline, CDR1 is SGDLS and CDR2 is YYNGEE. The CDR3 bases are TGTGCCAGCAGCGCCCACAGGGCCAGTGATAATGAGCAGTTCTTC. The encoded protein is CASSAHRASDNEQFF. The whole variable domain, filled in from reference TRBV9 and TRBJ2-1, reads DSGVTQTPKHLITATGQRVTLRCSPRSGDLSVYWYQQSLDQGLQFLIQYYNGEERAKGNILERFSAQQFPDLHSELNLSSLELGDSALYFCASSAHRASDNEQFFGPGTRLTVL.

The chain uses TRBV5-1 and TRBJ2-5; D gene ambiguous. Per the germline V gene, CDR1 is SGHRS and CDR2 is YFSETQ. The CDR3 totals 14 residues. V lost 4 bases and J lost 5, with 15 bases in between. The CDR3 DNA sequence: TGCGCCAGCAGCCTAGGCGACCTCTGGGAGACCCAGTACTTC. It translates to CASSLGDLWETQYF. The variable domain in full, completed from reference TRBV5-1 and TRBJ2-5, reads KAGVTQTPRYLIKTRGQQVTLSCSPISGHRSVSWYQQTPGQGLQFLFEYFSETQRNKGNFPGRFSGRQFSNSRSEMNVSTLELGDSALYLCASSLGDLWETQYFGPGTRLLVL.

The chain employs TRBV3-1 (or the pseudogene TRBV3-2) and TRBJ1-3, with D possibly TRBD1 on 6 matching bases. Germline V gene data show CDR1 as LGHDT and CDR2 as YNNKEL (reference sequence). This CDR3 region has 16 residues. V was clipped by 6 bases and J by 1 base, with 16 bases between them. The CDR3 bases are TGTGCCAGCAGTCTCCGGGGGGCCATTTCTGGAAACACCATATATTTT. Its translation is CASSLRGAISGNTIYF.

The chain is built from TRBV27 and TRBJ2-5; D tentatively fits TRBD1 or TRBD2 (5 bases each). Germline CDR1 reads MNHEY; CDR2 reads SMNVEV (reference sequence). V dropped 5 bases and J dropped 6 bases, with 13 bases sitting between them. This CDR3 contains 13 residues. The CDR3 sequence is CASSMGTMKTQYF. CDR3 bases: TGTGCCAGCAGTATGGGGACCATGAAGACCCAGTACTTC.